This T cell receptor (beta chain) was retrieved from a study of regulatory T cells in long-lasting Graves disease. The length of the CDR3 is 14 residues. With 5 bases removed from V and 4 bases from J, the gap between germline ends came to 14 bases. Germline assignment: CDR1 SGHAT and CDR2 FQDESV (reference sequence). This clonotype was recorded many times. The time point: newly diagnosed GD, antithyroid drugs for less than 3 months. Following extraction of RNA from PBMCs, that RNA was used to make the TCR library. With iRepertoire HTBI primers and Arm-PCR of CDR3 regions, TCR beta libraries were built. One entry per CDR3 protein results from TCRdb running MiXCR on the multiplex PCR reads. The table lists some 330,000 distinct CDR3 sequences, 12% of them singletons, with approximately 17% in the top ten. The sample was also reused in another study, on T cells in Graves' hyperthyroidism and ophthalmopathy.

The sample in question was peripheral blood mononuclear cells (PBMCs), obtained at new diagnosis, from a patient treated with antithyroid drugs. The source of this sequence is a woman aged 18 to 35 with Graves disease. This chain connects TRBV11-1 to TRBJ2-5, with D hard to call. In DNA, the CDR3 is TGTGCCAGCAGCCCCGGGTGGCGGCGAGAGACCCAGTACTTC. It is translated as CASSPGWRRETQYF.